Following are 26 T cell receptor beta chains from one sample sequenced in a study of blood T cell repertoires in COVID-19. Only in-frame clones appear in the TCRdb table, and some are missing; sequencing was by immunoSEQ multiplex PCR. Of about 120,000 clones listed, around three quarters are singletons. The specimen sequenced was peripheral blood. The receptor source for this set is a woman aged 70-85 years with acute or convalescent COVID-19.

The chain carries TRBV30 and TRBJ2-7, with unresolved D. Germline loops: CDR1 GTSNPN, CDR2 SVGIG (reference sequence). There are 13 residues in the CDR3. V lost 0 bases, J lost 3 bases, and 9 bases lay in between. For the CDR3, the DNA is TGTGCCTGGAGTGTGACAAATAACTACGAGCAGTACTTC. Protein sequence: CAWSVTNNYEQYF. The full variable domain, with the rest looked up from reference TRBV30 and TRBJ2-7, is SQTIHQWPATLVQPVGSPLSLECTVEGTSNPNLYWYRQAAGRGLQLLFYSVGIGQISSEVPQNLSASRPQDRQFILSSKKLLLSDSGFYLCAWSVTNNYEQYFGPGTRLTVT.

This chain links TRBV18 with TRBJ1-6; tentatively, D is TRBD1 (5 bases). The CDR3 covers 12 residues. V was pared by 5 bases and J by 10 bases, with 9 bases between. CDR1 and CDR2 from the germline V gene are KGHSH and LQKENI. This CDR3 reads CASSTGDSPLHF. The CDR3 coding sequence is TGTGCCAGCTCAACGGGGGACTCACCCCTCCACTTT.

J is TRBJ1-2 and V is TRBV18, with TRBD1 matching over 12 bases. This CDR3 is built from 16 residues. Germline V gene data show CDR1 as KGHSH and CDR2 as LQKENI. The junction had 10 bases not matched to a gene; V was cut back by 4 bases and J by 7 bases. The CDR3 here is CASSLGQGATLGGYTF. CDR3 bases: TGTGCCAGCTCACTGGGACAGGGGGCGACGCTCGGTGGCTACACCTTC.

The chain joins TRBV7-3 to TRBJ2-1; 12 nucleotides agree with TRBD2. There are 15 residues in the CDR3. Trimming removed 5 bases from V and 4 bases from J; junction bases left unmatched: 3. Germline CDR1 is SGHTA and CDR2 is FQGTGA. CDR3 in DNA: TGTGCCAGCAGCCGACTAGCGGGAGTGTACAATGAGCAGTTCTTC. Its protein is CASSRLAGVYNEQFF.

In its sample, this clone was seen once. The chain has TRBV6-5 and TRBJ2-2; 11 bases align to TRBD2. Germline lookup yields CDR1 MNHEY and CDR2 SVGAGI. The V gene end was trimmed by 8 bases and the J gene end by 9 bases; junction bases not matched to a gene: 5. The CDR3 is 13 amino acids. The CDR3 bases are TGTGCCAGCTCTCTAGCGGGGGGTAGGGAGCTGTTTTTT. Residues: CASSLAGGRELFF.

CDR3 sequence: CASSLGAGSSPLHF. As DNA, the CDR3 is TGCGCCAGCAGCTTGGGGGCAGGGTCCTCACCCCTCCACTTT. This chain connects TRBV5-1 to TRBJ1-6; D is possibly TRBD1 (5 bases). Trimming took 0 bases from V and 10 from J, leaving 11 bases between them. The CDR3 consists of 14 residues. The V gene's germline CDR1 is SGHRS and CDR2 YFSETQ.

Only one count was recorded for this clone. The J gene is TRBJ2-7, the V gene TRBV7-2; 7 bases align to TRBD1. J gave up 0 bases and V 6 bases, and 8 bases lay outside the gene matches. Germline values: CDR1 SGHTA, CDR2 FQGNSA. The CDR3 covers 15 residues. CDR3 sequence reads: CASRISGTASYEQYF. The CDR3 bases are TGTGCCAGCAGGATTTCCGGGACAGCCTCCTACGAGCAGTACTTC. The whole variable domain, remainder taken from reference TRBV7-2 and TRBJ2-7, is GAGVSQSPSNKVTEKGKDVELRCDPISGHTALYWYRQSLGQGLEFLIYFQGNSAPDKSGLPSDRFSAERTGGSVSTLTIQRTQQEDSAVYLCASRISGTASYEQYFGPGTRLTVT.

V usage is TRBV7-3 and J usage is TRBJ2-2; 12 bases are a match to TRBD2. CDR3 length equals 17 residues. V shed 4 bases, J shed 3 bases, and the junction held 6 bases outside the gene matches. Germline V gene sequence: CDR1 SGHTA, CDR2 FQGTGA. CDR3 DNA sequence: TGTGCCAGCAGCTCGATTTCTAGCGGGAGGGACACCGGGGAGCTGTTTTTT. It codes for CASSSISSGRDTGELFF. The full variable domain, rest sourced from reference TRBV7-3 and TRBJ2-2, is GAGVSQTPSNKVTEKGKYVELRCDPISGHTALYWYRQSLGQGPEFLIYFQGTGAADDSGLPNDRFFAVRPEGSVSTLKIQRTERGDSAVYLCASSSISSGRDTGELFFGEGSRLTVL.

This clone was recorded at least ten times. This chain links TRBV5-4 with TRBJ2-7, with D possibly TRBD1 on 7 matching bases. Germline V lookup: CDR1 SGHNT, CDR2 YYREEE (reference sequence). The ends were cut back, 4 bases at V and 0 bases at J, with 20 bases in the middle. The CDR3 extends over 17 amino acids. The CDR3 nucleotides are TGTGCCAGCAGCGTGGGGCGGGACAGCAAAAACTCCTACGAGCAGTACTTC. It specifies CASSVGRDSKNSYEQYF.

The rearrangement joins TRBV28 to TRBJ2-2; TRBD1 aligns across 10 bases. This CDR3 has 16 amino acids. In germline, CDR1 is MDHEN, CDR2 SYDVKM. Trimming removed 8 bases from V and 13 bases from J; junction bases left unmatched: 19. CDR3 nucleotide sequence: TGTGCCAGCCAAGGAGCGACAGGGGGCTTAACGGTTGGGCTGTTTTTT. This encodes CASQGATGGLTVGLFF.

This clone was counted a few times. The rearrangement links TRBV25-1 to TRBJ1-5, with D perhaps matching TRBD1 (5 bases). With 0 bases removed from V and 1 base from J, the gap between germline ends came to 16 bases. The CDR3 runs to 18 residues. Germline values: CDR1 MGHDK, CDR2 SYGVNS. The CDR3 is CASSEYRLPPGSNQPQHF. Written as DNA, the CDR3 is TGTGCCAGCAGTGAATATAGGCTCCCCCCAGGGAGCAATCAGCCCCAGCATTTT.

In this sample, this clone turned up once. DNA of the CDR3: TGTGCCTGGAGTGTATCGAGGTACACTGAAGCTTTCTTT. Translation: CAWSVSRYTEAFF. The V gene is TRBV30, the J gene TRBJ1-1, with D unclear. The CDR3 is made up of 13 amino acids. CDR1 GTSNPN and CDR2 SVGIG come from the germline V gene (reference sequence). The ends were cut back, 0 bases at V and 3 bases at J, with 8 bases in the middle. Based on the CDR3 plus reference TRBV30 and TRBJ1-1, the full variable domain is SQTIHQWPATLVQPVGSPLSLECTVEGTSNPNLYWYRQAAGRGLQLLFYSVGIGQISSEVPQNLSASRPQDRQFILSSKKLLLSDSGFYLCAWSVSRYTEAFFGQGTRLTVV.

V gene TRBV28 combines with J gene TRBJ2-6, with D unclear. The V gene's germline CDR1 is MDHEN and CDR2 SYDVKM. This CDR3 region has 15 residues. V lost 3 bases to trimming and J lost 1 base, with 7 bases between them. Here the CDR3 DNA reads TGTGCCAGCAGTTTTGCAGGATCTGGGGCCAACGTCCTGACTTTC. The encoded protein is CASSFAGSGANVLTF.

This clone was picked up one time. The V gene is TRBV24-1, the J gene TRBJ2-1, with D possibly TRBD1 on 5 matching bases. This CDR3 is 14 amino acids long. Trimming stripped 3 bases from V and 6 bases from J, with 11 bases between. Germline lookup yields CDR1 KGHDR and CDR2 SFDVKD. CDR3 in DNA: TGTGCCACCAGTGATCTCGGCCAGGGCAATGAGCAGTTCTTC. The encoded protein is CATSDLGQGNEQFF.

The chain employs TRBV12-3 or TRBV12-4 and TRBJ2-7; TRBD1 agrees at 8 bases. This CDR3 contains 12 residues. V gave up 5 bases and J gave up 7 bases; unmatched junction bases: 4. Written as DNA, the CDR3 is TGTGCCAGCAGTCGGACAGGGCGGGAGCAGTACTTC. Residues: CASSRTGREQYF.

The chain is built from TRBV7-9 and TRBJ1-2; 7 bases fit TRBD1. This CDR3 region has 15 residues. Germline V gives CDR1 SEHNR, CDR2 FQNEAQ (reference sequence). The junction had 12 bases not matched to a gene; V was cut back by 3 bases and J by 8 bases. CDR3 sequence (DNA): TGTGCCAGCAGCTTGGGATCACAGGGGCGGTGGGGCTACACCTTC. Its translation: CASSLGSQGRWGYTF.

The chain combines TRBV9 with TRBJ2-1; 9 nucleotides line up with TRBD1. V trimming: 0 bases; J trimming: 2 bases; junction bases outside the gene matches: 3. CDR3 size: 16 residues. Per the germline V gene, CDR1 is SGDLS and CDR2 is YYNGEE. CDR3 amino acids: CASSVEGQGPYNEQFF. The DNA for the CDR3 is TGTGCCAGCAGCGTAGAGGGACAGGGCCCCTACAATGAGCAGTTCTTC. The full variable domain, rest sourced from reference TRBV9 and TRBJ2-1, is DSGVTQTPKHLITATGQRVTLRCSPRSGDLSVYWYQQSLDQGLQFLIQYYNGEERAKGNILERFSAQQFPDLHSELNLSSLELGDSALYFCASSVEGQGPYNEQFFGPGTRLTVL.

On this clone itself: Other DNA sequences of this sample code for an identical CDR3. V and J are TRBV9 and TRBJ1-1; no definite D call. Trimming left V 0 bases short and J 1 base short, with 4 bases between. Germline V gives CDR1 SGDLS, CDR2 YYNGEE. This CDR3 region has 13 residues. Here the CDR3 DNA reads TGTGCCAGCAGCGTAGGCGCGAACACTGAAGCTTTCTTT. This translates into CASSVGANTEAFF.

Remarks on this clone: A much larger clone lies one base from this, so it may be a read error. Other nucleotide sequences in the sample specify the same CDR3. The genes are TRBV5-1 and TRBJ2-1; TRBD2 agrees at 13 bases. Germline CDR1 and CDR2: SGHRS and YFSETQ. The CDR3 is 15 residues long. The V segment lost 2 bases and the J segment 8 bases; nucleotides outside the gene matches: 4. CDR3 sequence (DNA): TGCGCCAGCAGCTTAGTGACTAGCGGGAGGTATGAGCAGTTCTTC. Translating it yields CASSLVTSGRYEQFF.

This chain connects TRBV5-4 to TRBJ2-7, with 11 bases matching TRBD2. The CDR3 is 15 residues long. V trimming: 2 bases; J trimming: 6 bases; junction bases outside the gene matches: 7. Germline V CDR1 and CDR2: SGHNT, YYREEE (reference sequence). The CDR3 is CASSFLTSGISEQYF. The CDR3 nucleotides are TGTGCCAGCAGCTTCCTGACTAGCGGGATTTCCGAGCAGTACTTC.

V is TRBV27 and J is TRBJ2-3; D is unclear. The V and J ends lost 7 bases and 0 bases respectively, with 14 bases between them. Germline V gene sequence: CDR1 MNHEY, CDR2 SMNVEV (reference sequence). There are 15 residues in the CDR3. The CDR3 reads CASTVRFLSTDTQYF. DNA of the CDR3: TGTGCCAGCACGGTACGATTTCTTAGCACAGATACGCAGTATTTT.

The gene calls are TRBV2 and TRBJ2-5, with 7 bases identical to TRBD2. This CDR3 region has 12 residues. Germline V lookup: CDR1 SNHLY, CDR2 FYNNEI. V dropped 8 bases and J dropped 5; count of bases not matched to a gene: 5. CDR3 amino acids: CASAGLGETQYF. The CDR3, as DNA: TGTGCCAGCGCAGGACTAGGCGAGACCCAGTACTTC. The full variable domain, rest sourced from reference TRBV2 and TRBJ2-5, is EPEVTQTPSHQVTQMGQEVILRCVPISNHLYFYWYRQILGQKVEFLVSFYNNEISEKSEIFDDQFSVERPDGSNFTLKIRSTKLEDSAMYFCASAGLGETQYFGPGTRLLVL.

The CDR3 DNA is TGCGCCAGCAGCTACGGGAAGGGTGGAAACACCATATATTTT. Translation: CASSYGKGGNTIYF. The rearrangement links TRBV5-1 to TRBJ1-3; no definite D call. Germline CDR1 is SGHRS and CDR2 is YFSETQ. The V end was cut by 3 bases, the J end by 3 bases, with 10 bases between. The CDR3 runs 14 residues.

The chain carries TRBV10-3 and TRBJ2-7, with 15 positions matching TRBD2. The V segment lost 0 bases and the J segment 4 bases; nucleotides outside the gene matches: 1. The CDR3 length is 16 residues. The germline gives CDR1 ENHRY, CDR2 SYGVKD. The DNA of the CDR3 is TGTGCCATCAGTGAGTCGGGACTAGCGGGAGGTTACGAGCAGTACTTC. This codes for CAISESGLAGGYEQYF.

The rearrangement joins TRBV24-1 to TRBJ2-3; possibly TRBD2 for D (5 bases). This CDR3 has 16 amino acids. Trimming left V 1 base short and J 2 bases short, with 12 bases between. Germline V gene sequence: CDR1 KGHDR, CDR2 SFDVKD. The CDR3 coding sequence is TGTGCCACCAGTGATTTAACGAGCGGAGTCACAGATACGCAGTATTTT. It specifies CATSDLTSGVTDTQYF.

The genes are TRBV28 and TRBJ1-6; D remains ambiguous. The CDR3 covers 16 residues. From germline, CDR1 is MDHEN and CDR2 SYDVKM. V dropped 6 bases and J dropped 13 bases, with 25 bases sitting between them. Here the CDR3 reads CASRGLGLGLALPLHF. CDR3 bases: TGTGCCAGCAGGGGCCTCGGTTTGGGCCTCGCTCTCCCCCTCCACTTT.